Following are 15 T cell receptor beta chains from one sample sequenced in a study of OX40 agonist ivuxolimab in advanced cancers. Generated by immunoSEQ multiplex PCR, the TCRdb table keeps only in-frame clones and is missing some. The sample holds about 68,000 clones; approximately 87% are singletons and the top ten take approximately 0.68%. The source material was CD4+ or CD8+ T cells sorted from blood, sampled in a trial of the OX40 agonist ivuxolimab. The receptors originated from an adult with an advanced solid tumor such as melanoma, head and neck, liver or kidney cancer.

The CDR3 here is CASSEGREGGYTF. The CDR3 nucleotides read TGTGCCAGCAGTGAAGGCAGGGAGGGTGGCTACACCTTC. The J gene is TRBJ1-2, the V gene TRBV2; D perhaps matches TRBD1 (5 bases). Germline V gives CDR1 SNHLY, CDR2 FYNNEI. The CDR3 sequence is 13 residues long. The V gene lost 1 base and the J gene lost 7 bases, with 10 bases spanning the gap. The full variable domain, completed using reference TRBV2 and TRBJ1-2, is EPEVTQTPSHQVTQMGQEVILRCVPISNHLYFYWYRQILGQKVEFLVSFYNNEISEKSEIFDDQFSVERPDGSNFTLKIRSTKLEDSAMYFCASSEGREGGYTFGSGTRLTVV.

CDR3 sequence: CASSPSMRVQDEKLFF. CDR3 DNA: TGTGCCAGCAGCCCCAGTATGAGGGTACAGGATGAAAAACTGTTTTTT. The rearrangement joins TRBV7-9 to TRBJ1-4, with D possibly being TRBD1 (5 bases). The CDR3 is 16 amino acids. CDR1 and CDR2 (germline): SEHNR, FQNEAQ (reference sequence). Trimming shortened V by 5 bases and J by 6 bases, and 19 bases separated the two germline ends.

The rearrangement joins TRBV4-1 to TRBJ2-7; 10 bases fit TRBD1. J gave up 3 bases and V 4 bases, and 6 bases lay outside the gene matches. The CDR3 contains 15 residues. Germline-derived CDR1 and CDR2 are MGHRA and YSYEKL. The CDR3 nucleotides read TGCGCCAGCAGCCCGGGACAGGGGAGCCTCTACGAGCAGTACTTC. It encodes CASSPGQGSLYEQYF.

The CDR3 reads CASSATSGGAETQYF. The CDR3 nucleotides are TGTGCCAGCAGCGCGACTAGCGGGGGGGCGGAGACCCAGTACTTC. The V and J genes are TRBV7-7 and TRBJ2-5; 14 bases match TRBD2. The CDR3 is 15 amino acids. From germline, CDR1 is SSHAT and CDR2 FNYEAQ (reference sequence). V lost 5 bases and J lost 5; bases outside the gene matches: 4.

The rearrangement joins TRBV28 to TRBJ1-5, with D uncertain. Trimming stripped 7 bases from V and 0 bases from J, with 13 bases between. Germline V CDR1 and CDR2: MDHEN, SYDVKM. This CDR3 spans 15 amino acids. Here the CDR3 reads CASNLPGNSNQPQHF. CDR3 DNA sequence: TGTGCCAGCAACCTCCCAGGAAATAGCAATCAGCCCCAGCATTTT.

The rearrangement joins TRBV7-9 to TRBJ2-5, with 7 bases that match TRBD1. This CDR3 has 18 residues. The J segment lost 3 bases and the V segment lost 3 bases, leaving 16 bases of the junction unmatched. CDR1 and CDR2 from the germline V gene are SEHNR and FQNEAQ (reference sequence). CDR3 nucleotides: TGTGCCAGCAGCTTTCTAGCCACAAACCCCGACAGGGAAGAGACCCAGTACTTC. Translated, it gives CASSFLATNPDREETQYF.

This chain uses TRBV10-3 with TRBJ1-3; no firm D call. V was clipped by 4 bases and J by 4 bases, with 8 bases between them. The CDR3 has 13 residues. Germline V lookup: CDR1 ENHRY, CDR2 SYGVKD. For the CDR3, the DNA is TGTGCCATCAGTGGGAGGGAAGGAAACACCATATATTTT. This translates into CAISGREGNTIYF.

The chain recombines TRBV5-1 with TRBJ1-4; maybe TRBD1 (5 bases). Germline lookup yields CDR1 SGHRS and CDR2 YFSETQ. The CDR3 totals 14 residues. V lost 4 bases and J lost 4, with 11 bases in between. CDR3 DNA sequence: TGCGCCAGCAGCACAGGACAACTTAATGAAAAACTGTTTTTT. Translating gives CASSTGQLNEKLFF.

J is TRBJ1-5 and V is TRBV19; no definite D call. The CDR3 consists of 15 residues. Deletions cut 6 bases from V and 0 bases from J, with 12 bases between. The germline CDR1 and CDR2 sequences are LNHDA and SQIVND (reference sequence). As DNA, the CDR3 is TGTGCCAGTAGACGAGCCGTTTATAGCAATCAGCCCCAGCATTTT. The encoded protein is CASRRAVYSNQPQHF.

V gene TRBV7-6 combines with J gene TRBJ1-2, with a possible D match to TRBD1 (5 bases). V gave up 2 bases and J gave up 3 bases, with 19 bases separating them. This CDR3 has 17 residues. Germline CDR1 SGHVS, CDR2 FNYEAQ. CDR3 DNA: TGTGCCAGCAGCTTATTTCTAGGAGGGCAGGGCGACTATGGCTACACCTTC. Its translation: CASSLFLGGQGDYGYTF.

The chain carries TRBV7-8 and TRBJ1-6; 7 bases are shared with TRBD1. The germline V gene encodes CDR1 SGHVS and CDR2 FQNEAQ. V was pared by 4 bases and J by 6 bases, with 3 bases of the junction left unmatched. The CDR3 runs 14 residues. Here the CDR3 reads CASSSRDSNSPLHF. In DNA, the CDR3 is TGTGCCAGCAGCTCCCGGGACAGTAATTCACCCCTCCACTTT.

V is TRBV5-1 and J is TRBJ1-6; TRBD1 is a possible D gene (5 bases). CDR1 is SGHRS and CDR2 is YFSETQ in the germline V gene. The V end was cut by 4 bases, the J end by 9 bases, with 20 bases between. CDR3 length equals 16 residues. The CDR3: CASSENSRDGGSPLHF. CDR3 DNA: TGCGCCAGCAGCGAAAACTCCCGGGACGGAGGTTCACCCCTCCACTTT.

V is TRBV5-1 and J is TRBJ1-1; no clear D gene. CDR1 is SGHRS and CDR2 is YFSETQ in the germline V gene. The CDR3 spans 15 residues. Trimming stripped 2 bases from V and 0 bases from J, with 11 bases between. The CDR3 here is CASSLMDGMNTEAFF. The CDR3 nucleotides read TGCGCCAGCAGCTTAATGGACGGGATGAACACTGAAGCTTTCTTT. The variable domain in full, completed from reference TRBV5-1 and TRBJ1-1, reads KAGVTQTPRYLIKTRGQQVTLSCSPISGHRSVSWYQQTPGQGLQFLFEYFSETQRNKGNFPGRFSGRQFSNSRSEMNVSTLELGDSALYLCASSLMDGMNTEAFFGQGTRLTVV.

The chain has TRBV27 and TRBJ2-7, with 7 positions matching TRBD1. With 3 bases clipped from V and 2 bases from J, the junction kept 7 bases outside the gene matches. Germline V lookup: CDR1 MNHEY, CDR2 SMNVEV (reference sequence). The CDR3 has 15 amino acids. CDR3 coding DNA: TGTGCCAGCAGTTTGTCCGGGACAGTGACCTACGAGCAGTACTTC. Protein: CASSLSGTVTYEQYF.

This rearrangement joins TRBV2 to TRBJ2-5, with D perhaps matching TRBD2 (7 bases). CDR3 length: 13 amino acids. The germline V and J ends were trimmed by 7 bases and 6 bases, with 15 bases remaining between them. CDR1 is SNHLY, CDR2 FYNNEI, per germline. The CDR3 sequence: CASNRGAEKTQYF. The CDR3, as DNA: TGTGCCAGCAACCGGGGGGCGGAAAAGACCCAGTACTTC. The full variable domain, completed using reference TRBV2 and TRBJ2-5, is EPEVTQTPSHQVTQMGQEVILRCVPISNHLYFYWYRQILGQKVEFLVSFYNNEISEKSEIFDDQFSVERPDGSNFTLKIRSTKLEDSAMYFCASNRGAEKTQYFGPGTRLLVL.